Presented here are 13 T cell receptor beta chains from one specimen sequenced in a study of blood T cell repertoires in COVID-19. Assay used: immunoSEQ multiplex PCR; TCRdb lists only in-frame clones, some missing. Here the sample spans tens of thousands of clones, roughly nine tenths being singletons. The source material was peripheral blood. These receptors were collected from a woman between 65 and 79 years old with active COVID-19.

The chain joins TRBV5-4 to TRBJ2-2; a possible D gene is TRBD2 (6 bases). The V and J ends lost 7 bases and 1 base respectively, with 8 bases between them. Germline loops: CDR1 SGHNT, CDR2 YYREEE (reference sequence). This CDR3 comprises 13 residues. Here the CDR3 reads CASRDWNTGELFF. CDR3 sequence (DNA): TGTGCCAGCCGGGACTGGAACACCGGGGAGCTGTTTTTT.

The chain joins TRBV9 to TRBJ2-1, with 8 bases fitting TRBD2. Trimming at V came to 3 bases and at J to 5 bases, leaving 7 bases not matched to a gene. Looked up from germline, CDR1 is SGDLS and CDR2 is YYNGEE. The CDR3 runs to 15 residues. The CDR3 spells CASSDPGTRDNEQFF. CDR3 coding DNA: TGTGCCAGCAGCGATCCCGGGACTAGAGACAATGAGCAGTTCTTC.

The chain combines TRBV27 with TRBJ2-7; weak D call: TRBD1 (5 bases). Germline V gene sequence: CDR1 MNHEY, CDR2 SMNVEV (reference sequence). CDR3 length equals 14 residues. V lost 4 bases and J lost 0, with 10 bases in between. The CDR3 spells CASSYRDSSYEQYF. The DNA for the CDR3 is TGTGCCAGCAGTTATAGAGACAGCTCCTACGAGCAGTACTTC.

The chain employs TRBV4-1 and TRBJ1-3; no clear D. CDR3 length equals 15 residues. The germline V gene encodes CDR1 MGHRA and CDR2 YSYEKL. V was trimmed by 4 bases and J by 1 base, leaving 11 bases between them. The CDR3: CASSPQIYSGNTIYF. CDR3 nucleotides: TGCGCCAGCAGCCCCCAGATTTATTCTGGAAACACCATATATTTT.

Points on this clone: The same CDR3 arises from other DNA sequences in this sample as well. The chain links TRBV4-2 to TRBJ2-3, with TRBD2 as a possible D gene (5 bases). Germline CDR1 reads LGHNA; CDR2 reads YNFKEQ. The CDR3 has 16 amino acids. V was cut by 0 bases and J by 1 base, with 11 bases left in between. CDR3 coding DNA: TGTGCCAGCAGCCAAGAAGGTGGGCGGGGCACAGATACGCAGTATTTT. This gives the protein CASSQEGGRGTDTQYF.

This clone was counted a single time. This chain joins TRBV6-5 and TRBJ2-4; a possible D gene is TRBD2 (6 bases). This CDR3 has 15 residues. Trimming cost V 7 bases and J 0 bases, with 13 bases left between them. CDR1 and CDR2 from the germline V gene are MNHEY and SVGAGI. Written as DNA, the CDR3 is TGTGCCAGCACACCCCCGGGGGTAGCCAAAAACATTCAGTACTTC. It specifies CASTPPGVAKNIQYF.

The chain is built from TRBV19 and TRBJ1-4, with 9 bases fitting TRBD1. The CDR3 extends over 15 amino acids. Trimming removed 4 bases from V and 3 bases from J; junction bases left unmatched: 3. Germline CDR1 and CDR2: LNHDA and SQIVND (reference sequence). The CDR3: CASSTRTGANEKLFF. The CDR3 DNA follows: TGTGCCAGTAGTACGCGGACAGGGGCTAATGAAAAACTGTTTTTT. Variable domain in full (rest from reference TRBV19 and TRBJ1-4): DGGITQSPKYLFRKEGQNVTLSCEQNLNHDAMYWYRQDPGQGLRLIYYSQIVNDFQKGDIAEGYSVSREKKESFPLTVTSAQKNPTAFYLCASSTRTGANEKLFFGSGTQLSVL.

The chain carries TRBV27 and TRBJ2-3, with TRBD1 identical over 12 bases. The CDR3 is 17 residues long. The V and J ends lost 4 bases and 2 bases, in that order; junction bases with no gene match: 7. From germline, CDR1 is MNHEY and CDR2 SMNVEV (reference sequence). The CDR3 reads CASSSGRDRGPTDTQYF. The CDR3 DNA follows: TGTGCCAGCAGTTCCGGTCGGGACAGGGGGCCCACAGATACGCAGTATTTT.

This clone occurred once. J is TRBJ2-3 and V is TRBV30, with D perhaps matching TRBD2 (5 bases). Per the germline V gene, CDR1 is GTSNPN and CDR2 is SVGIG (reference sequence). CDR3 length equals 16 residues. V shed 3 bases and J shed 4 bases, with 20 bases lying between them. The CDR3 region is CAWSISVGVWADTQYF. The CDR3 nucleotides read TGTGCCTGGAGCATCTCCGTGGGAGTTTGGGCAGATACGCAGTATTTT.

The CDR3 here is CASSLGRAYEQYF. CDR3 DNA sequence: TGTGCCAGCAGTTTAGGGCGGGCTTACGAGCAGTACTTC. The rearrangement uses TRBV28 and TRBJ2-7; a weak D match, TRBD2 (5 bases). There are 13 residues in the CDR3. V dropped 2 bases and J dropped 4 bases, with 9 bases sitting between them. Germline assignment: CDR1 MDHEN and CDR2 SYDVKM.

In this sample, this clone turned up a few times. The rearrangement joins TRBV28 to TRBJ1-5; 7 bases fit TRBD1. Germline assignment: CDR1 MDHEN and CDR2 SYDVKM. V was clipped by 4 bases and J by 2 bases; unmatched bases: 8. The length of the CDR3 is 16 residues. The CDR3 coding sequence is TGTGCCAGCAGTTCTCCCGTCGGGACAGGCAATCAGCCCCAGCATTTT. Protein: CASSSPVGTGNQPQHF. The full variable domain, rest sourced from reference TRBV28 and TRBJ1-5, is DVKVTQSSRYLVKRTGEKVFLECVQDMDHENMFWYRQDPGLGLRLIYFSYDVKMKEKGDIPEGYSVSREKKERFSLILESASTNQTSMYLCASSSPVGTGNQPQHFGDGTRLSIL.

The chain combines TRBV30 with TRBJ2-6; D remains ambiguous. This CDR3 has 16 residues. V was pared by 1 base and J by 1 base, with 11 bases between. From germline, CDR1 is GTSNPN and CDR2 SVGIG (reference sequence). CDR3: CAWSGATLSGANVLTF. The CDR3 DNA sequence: TGTGCCTGGAGTGGTGCTACTCTTTCTGGGGCCAACGTCCTGACTTTC.

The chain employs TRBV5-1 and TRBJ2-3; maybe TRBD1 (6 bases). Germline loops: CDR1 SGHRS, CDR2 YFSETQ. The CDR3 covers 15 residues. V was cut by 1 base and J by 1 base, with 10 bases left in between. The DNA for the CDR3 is TGCGCCAGCAGCTTGCAGGGGTTGGGCACAGATACGCAGTATTTT. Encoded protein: CASSLQGLGTDTQYF.